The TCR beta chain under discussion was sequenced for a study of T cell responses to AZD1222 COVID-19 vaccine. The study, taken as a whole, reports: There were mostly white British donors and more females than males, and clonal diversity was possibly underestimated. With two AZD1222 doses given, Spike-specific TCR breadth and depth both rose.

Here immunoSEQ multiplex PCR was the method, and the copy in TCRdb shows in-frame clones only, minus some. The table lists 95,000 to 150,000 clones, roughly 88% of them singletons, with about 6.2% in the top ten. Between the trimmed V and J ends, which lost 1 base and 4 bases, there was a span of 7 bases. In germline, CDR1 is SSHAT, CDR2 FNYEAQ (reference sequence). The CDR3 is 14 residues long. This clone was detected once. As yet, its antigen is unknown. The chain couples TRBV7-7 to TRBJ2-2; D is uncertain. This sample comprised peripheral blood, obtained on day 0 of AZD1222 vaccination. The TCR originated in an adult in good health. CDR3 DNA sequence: TGTGCCAGCAGCTTAGACGGGTCCACCGGGGAGCTGTTTTTT. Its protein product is CASSLDGSTGELFF.